This TCR beta chain was recovered during a study of control samples from healthy donors and cancer patients. Here immunoSEQ multiplex PCR was the method, and the copy in TCRdb shows in-frame clones only, minus some. The sample includes tens of thousands of clones, 88% of them seen just once. This clonotype was obtained from a woman in her fifties or sixties with head and neck cancer. The sample was PBMCs.

The CDR3 sequence is CASSLEADSLGAFF. DNA for the CDR3: TGTGCCAGCAGCTTAGAGGCGGACTCGCTGGGGGCTTTCTTT. The chain is built from TRBV7-9 and TRBJ1-1; D uncertain. The CDR3 length is 14 residues. Per germline, CDR1 SEHNR and CDR2 FQNEAQ (reference sequence). Trimming pared 1 base from V and 11 bases from J, leaving 17 bases between. The full variable domain, with the rest looked up from reference TRBV7-9 and TRBJ1-1, is DTGVSQNPRHKITKRGQNVTFRCDPISEHNRLYWYRQTLGQGPEFLTYFQNEAQLEKSRLLSDRFSAERPKGSFSTLEIQRTEQGDSAMYLCASSLEADSLGAFFGQGTRLTVV.